The T cell receptor beta chain described here comes from a study of T cells after yellow fever vaccination. Study observations and caveats: High-abundance clonotypes from the bulk population could contaminate FACS-sorted repertoires.

In TCRdb, the 5' RACE reads were re-called with MiXCR into one record per CDR3 protein. The repertoire has about 140,000 distinct CDR3 sequences, about 6.2% of them found once; the top ten carry about 0.6%. This clonotype has a count of ten or more. The antigen is unknown. CDR1 is SGHRS, CDR2 YFSETQ, per germline. Trimming stripped 4 bases from V and 3 bases from J, with 15 bases between. The CDR3 runs to 15 residues. The chain recombines TRBV5-1 with TRBJ2-3; D unresolved. The sample consisted of CD4+ T cells sorted from PBMCs, taken 10 days after the yellow fever booster vaccination. This TCR was sampled from a man aged 30 to 39 who received the YFV17D yellow fever vaccine. The CDR3 DNA reads TGCGCCAGCAGCCTAAGCGTGGAACCTACAGATACGCAGTATTTT. This gives the protein CASSLSVEPTDTQYF.